This entry lists 22 T cell receptor beta chains sequenced from one sample in a study of CD4+ T cells in melanoma. The method was immunoSEQ multiplex PCR; TCRdb's version includes in-frame clones alone and lacks a portion of them. The table records 55,000 or so clones, approximately 70% of them present only once. Sequencing was performed on tumor tissue. These TCRs come from a human donor with melanoma.

The chain uses TRBV6-1 and TRBJ1-2; 10 bases fit TRBD1. The germline gives CDR1 MNHNS, CDR2 SASEGT. The CDR3 has 15 residues. V trimming: 1 base; J trimming: 4 bases; junction bases outside the gene matches: 3. The CDR3 loop reads CASSEGGQGIYGYTF. The CDR3 DNA follows: TGTGCCAGCAGTGAAGGGGGACAGGGGATCTATGGCTACACCTTC.

This clone was counted once. The J gene is TRBJ2-7, the V gene TRBV5-4; TRBD2 is a possible D gene (6 bases). The CDR3 spans 13 residues. Trimming cost V 4 bases and J 7 bases, with 15 bases left between them. Germline V lookup: CDR1 SGHNT, CDR2 YYREEE (reference sequence). The CDR3: CASSVTAAGEQYF. CDR3 DNA sequence: TGTGCCAGCAGCGTAACAGCTGCGGGGGAGCAGTACTTC. The full variable domain, in which reference TRBV5-4 and TRBJ2-7 provide the parts outside the CDR3, is ETGVTQSPTHLIKTRGQQVTLRCSSQSGHNTVSWYQQALGQGPQFIFQYYREEENGRGNFPPRFSGLQFPNYSSELNVNALELDDSALYLCASSVTAAGEQYFGPGTRLTVT.

The genes are TRBV30 and TRBJ2-5, with D hard to call. The germline gives CDR1 GTSNPN, CDR2 SVGIG (reference sequence). The CDR3 has 13 amino acids. Trimming cost V 0 bases and J 2 bases, with 7 bases left between them. CDR3 residues: CAWSVKQQETQYF. CDR3 DNA sequence: TGTGCCTGGAGTGTGAAGCAGCAAGAGACCCAGTACTTC.

The chain carries TRBV7-9 and TRBJ2-2, with unresolved D. Germline assignment: CDR1 SEHNR and CDR2 FQNEAQ (reference sequence). V shed 10 bases and J shed 8 bases, with 11 bases lying between them. This CDR3 is built from 11 residues. The CDR3 region has the DNA TGTGCCATCTCCATGGGAGGGGAGCTGTTTTTT. It encodes CAISMGGELFF.

The chain combines TRBV18 with TRBJ2-2; D call uncertain. Deletions cut 2 bases from V and 3 bases from J, with 7 bases between. The CDR3 sequence is 14 residues long. CDR1 and CDR2 (germline): KGHSH, LQKENI. The CDR3 loop reads CASSPFRDTGELFF. The CDR3 nucleotides read TGTGCCAGCTCACCATTTCGCGACACCGGGGAGCTGTTTTTT.

In DNA form, the CDR3 reads TGTGCCAGCAGCGCGGAGGACAGGGACGGGTACGAGCAGTACTTC. It encodes CASSAEDRDGYEQYF. J is TRBJ2-7 and V is TRBV6-1; TRBD1 matches at 8 bases. The CDR3 sequence is 15 residues long. J was trimmed by 4 bases and V by 6 bases; bases with no gene match: 11. The germline gives CDR1 MNHNS, CDR2 SASEGT.

The chain has TRBV19 and TRBJ2-7; either TRBD1 or TRBD2 may supply D (6 bases each). V was trimmed by 3 bases and J by 6 bases, leaving 24 bases between them. The CDR3 runs 17 residues. Germline-derived CDR1 and CDR2 are LNHDA and SQIVND (reference sequence). Here the CDR3 DNA reads TGTGCCAGTAGTATTTGGGCTTTCGGGGGACACGGAGGCGAGCAGTACTTC. Amino acids: CASSIWAFGGHGGEQYF.

This clone was found once. CDR3 coding DNA: TGTGCCACCACGTTTTGGGGGGTGGCGGAGACCCAGTACTTC. It yields the protein CATTFWGVAETQYF. The chain carries TRBV6-5 and TRBJ2-5, with D perhaps TRBD2 (6 bases). Germline V gene lookup returns CDR1 MNHEY and CDR2 SVGAGI. The CDR3 is 14 residues long. Trimming shortened V by 10 bases and J by 5 bases, and 20 bases separated the two germline ends.

The chain recombines TRBV10-3 with TRBJ2-5; possible D gene TRBD2, 5 bases. Trimming left V 3 bases short and J 5 bases short, with 13 bases between. Germline V gene sequence: CDR1 ENHRY, CDR2 SYGVKD. The CDR3 extends over 14 amino acids. The CDR3 sequence is CAISDWLAGETQYF. The CDR3 region has the DNA TGTGCCATCAGTGACTGGCTAGCCGGGGAGACCCAGTACTTC.

The rearrangement uses TRBV5-1 and TRBJ2-7, with 8 bases that match TRBD1. The trim removed 3 bases at V and 2 bases at J, leaving 7 bases unmatched. Germline V lookup: CDR1 SGHRS, CDR2 YFSETQ. The CDR3 spans 15 residues. This CDR3 is CASSSWTGPTYEQYF. The CDR3 coding sequence is TGCGCCAGCAGCTCCTGGACAGGGCCAACCTACGAGCAGTACTTC. The entire variable domain, with the rest obtained from reference TRBV5-1 and TRBJ2-7, is as follows: KAGVTQTPRYLIKTRGQQVTLSCSPISGHRSVSWYQQTPGQGLQFLFEYFSETQRNKGNFPGRFSGRQFSNSRSEMNVSTLELGDSALYLCASSSWTGPTYEQYFGPGTRLTVT.

The chain has TRBV30 and TRBJ1-4; D possibly corresponds to TRBD1 (5 bases). Germline V gene lookup returns CDR1 GTSNPN and CDR2 SVGIG (reference sequence). Trimming removed 4 bases from V and 2 bases from J, with 11 bases in between. The CDR3 runs to 14 residues. The CDR3 loop is CAWTWWGTNEKLFF. As DNA, the CDR3 is TGTGCCTGGACCTGGTGGGGCACTAATGAAAAACTGTTTTTT.

V is TRBV10-1 and J is TRBJ1-2; D uncertain. Germline-derived CDR1 and CDR2 are WNHNN and SYGVQD (reference sequence). V lost 7 bases and J lost 2, with 17 bases in between. There are 15 residues in the CDR3. The chain's CDR3 is CASTEQSPVNYGYTF. The CDR3 DNA sequence: TGCGCCAGCACTGAACAGTCTCCGGTAAACTATGGCTACACCTTC.

The chain couples TRBV14 to TRBJ2-7, with 13 bases lining up with TRBD2. The J segment lost 2 bases and the V segment lost 1 base, leaving 2 bases of the junction unmatched. Germline V CDR1 and CDR2: SGHDN, FVKESK. This CDR3 contains 16 residues. The CDR3 reads CASSQVGLAGAYEQYF. The CDR3 DNA is TGTGCCAGCAGCCAAGTTGGACTAGCGGGGGCCTACGAGCAGTACTTC.

The chain links TRBV7-9 to TRBJ2-5; D gene unclear. Per the germline V gene, CDR1 is SEHNR and CDR2 is FQNEAQ (reference sequence). The CDR3 spans 16 residues. V lost 5 bases to trimming and J lost 0 bases, with 16 bases between them. CDR3 DNA sequence: TGTGCCAGCAGCCCCTCTCGGGTCAGATACCAAGAGACCCAGTACTTC. Protein product: CASSPSRVRYQETQYF.

This chain connects TRBV4-1 to TRBJ2-7; the match to TRBD1 covers 9 bases. This CDR3 is built from 16 residues. Losses at the gene ends were 0 bases for V and 4 bases for J; bases not matched to a gene: 7. CDR1 and CDR2 from the germline V gene are MGHRA and YSYEKL. The CDR3 DNA sequence: TGCGCCAGCAGCCAAGATCCCACGGGACAGGGTTACGAGCAGTACTTC. Translating gives CASSQDPTGQGYEQYF.

The gene calls are TRBV29-1 and TRBJ1-1; TRBD1 matches at 10 bases. CDR1 and CDR2 (germline): SQVTM, ANQGSEA. The ends lost 7 bases at V and 8 bases at J; junction bases unmatched: 10. The CDR3 is 13 amino acids. In DNA form, the CDR3 reads TGCAGCGCCCGGACAGGGGGTATATCAGAAGCTTTCTTT. As protein: CSARTGGISEAFF.

This clone was seen only once. The chain is built from TRBV28 and TRBJ2-1, with 8 bases aligning to TRBD1. Germline CDR1 and CDR2: MDHEN and SYDVKM. CDR3 length: 13 residues. The V segment lost 5 bases and the J segment 10 bases; nucleotides outside the gene matches: 7. This CDR3 is CASSPNTGGEQFF. The CDR3 DNA follows: TGTGCCAGCAGTCCCAATACAGGGGGGGAGCAGTTCTTC.

This clone has just a few counts. The genes are TRBV4-1 and TRBJ2-2; the match to TRBD2 covers 12 bases. V lost 5 bases and J lost 1; bases outside the gene matches: 2. CDR1 and CDR2 from the germline V gene are MGHRA and YSYEKL. The CDR3 runs 16 residues. Here the CDR3 reads CASSILAGGNTGELFF. In DNA form, the CDR3 reads TGCGCCAGCAGCATACTAGCGGGGGGGAACACCGGGGAGCTGTTTTTT.

The rearrangement links TRBV5-4 to TRBJ2-4, with D hard to call. V lost 4 bases, J lost 1 base, and 15 bases lay in between. Germline assignment: CDR1 SGHNT and CDR2 YYREEE (reference sequence). The CDR3 has 16 residues. CDR3 region: CASSPWIGTAKNIQYF. The CDR3 DNA sequence: TGTGCCAGCAGCCCTTGGATAGGAACCGCCAAAAACATTCAGTACTTC.

This clone was counted a single time. This sequence joins TRBV2 and TRBJ1-5, with D possibly being TRBD1 (5 bases). In germline, CDR1 is SNHLY, CDR2 FYNNEI. The length of the CDR3 is 15 residues. Trimming removed 5 bases at V and 3 bases at J, with 14 bases between. CDR3 amino acids: CASSLSGLDNQPQHF. CDR3 sequence (DNA): TGTGCCAGCAGTCTGTCAGGGCTCGACAATCAGCCCCAGCATTTT.

The CDR3 nucleotides are TGTGCCAGCAGTGAAGTCTCTAGTTTCCTGCGCACAGATACGCAGTATTTT. Its translation is CASSEVSSFLRTDTQYF. The rearrangement joins TRBV6-1 to TRBJ2-3; D not resolved. Per the germline V gene, CDR1 is MNHNS and CDR2 is SASEGT. The ends were cut back, 1 base at V and 1 base at J, with 15 bases in the middle. This CDR3 contains 17 residues.

The gene calls are TRBV27 and TRBJ1-1, with D unclear. The length of the CDR3 is 14 residues. CDR1 MNHEY and CDR2 SMNVEV come from the germline V gene (reference sequence). V shed 4 bases and J shed 3 bases, with 12 bases lying between them. The CDR3 sequence is CASSWGSEHTEAFF. In DNA, the CDR3 is TGTGCCAGCAGTTGGGGATCGGAACACACTGAAGCTTTCTTT.